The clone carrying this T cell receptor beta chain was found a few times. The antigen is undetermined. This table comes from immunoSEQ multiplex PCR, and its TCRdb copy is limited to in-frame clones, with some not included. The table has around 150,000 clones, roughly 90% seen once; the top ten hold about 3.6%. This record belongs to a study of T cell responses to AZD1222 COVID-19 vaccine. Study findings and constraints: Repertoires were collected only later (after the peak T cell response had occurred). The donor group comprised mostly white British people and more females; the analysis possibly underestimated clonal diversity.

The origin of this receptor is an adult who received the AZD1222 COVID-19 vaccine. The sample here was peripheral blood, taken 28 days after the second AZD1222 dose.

The CDR3 protein is CASSLGDASNEKLFF. CDR3 in DNA: TGCGCCAGCAGCTTGGGGGACGCGTCTAATGAAAAACTGTTTTTT. The rearrangement uses TRBV5-1 and TRBJ1-4; the D gene is possibly TRBD1 (5 bases). Germline-derived CDR1 and CDR2 are SGHRS and YFSETQ. V was shortened by 0 bases and J by 3 bases, with 9 bases between the two germline ends. The length of the CDR3 is 15 residues. The variable domain in full, completed from reference TRBV5-1 and TRBJ1-4, reads KAGVTQTPRYLIKTRGQQVTLSCSPISGHRSVSWYQQTPGQGLQFLFEYFSETQRNKGNFPGRFSGRQFSNSRSEMNVSTLELGDSALYLCASSLGDASNEKLFFGSGTQLSVL.